These 24 T cell receptor beta chains share one sample of origin, sequenced in a study of Tregs in tolerant kidney transplant recipients. Method: immunoSEQ multiplex PCR; TCRdb's copy keeps in-frame clones and lacks some. The sample carries about 94,000 clones, over 85% recorded once. Sequenced material: CD4+ T cells from blood, taken before the transplant. These receptors all stem from a human donor who received a combined kidney and bone marrow transplant.

The chain joins TRBV6-1 to TRBJ1-1; 7 nucleotides agree with TRBD1. The V gene end was trimmed by 11 bases and the J gene end by 0 bases; junction bases not matched to a gene: 12. The CDR3 spans 15 residues. Germline V gives CDR1 MNHNS, CDR2 SASEGT. The CDR3 protein is CACYTGTDLNTEAFF. CDR3 coding DNA: TGTGCCTGTTATACCGGGACAGACCTGAACACTGAAGCTTTCTTT.

The rearrangement uses TRBV11-1 and TRBJ1-5, with D possibly TRBD1 on 6 matching bases. Trimming shortened V by 4 bases and J by 4 bases, and 8 bases separated the two germline ends. The CDR3 totals 13 residues. Germline V gene lookup returns CDR1 SGHAT and CDR2 FQDESV (reference sequence). This chain's CDR3 is CASSSGQNQPQHF. CDR3 nucleotide sequence: TGTGCCAGCAGCTCAGGACAGAATCAGCCCCAGCATTTT.

V usage is TRBV10-3 and J usage is TRBJ2-5, with TRBD2 identical over 14 bases. This CDR3 comprises 16 residues. Germline assignment: CDR1 ENHRY and CDR2 SYGVKD. Trimming at V came to 6 bases and at J to 4 bases, leaving 7 bases not matched to a gene. CDR3 sequence (DNA): TGTGCCATCAGCCTAGGACTAGCGGGAGGTAGAGAGACCCAGTACTTC. Amino acids: CAISLGLAGGRETQYF.

The chain employs TRBV5-4 and TRBJ2-7, with 10 nucleotides matching TRBD1. The germline V gene encodes CDR1 SGHNT and CDR2 YYREEE (reference sequence). V dropped 0 bases and J dropped 2; count of bases not matched to a gene: 5. The CDR3 contains 16 residues. The CDR3 nucleotides are TGTGCCAGCAGCTTGGGTGGGGGGACAGGGGCCTACGAGCAGTACTTC. This sequence encodes CASSLGGGTGAYEQYF.

The V gene is TRBV18, the J gene TRBJ2-7; TRBD1 is a possible D gene (5 bases). Trimming pared 3 bases from V and 2 bases from J, leaving 17 bases between. The germline gives CDR1 KGHSH, CDR2 LQKENI. The CDR3 loop spans 16 amino acids. In DNA, the CDR3 is TGTGCCAGCTCACCTGACCGGGCAGGGTTAACCTACGAGCAGTACTTC. This encodes CASSPDRAGLTYEQYF.

The rearrangement links TRBV6-1 to TRBJ2-3, with a tentative D call TRBD2 (6 bases). Trimming took 4 bases from V and 2 from J, leaving 10 bases between them. The CDR3 length is 14 residues. Germline V gives CDR1 MNHNS, CDR2 SASEGT. The CDR3 spells CASSVGGNTDTQYF. Written as DNA, the CDR3 is TGTGCCAGCAGTGTGGGCGGGAACACAGATACGCAGTATTTT.

This chain uses TRBV27 with TRBJ2-2; a possible D gene is TRBD1 (6 bases). Germline V gene data show CDR1 as MNHEY and CDR2 as SMNVEV (reference sequence). This CDR3 comprises 15 residues. V dropped 4 bases and J dropped 7 bases, with 16 bases sitting between them. This CDR3 is CASSSQAGVIGELFF. CDR3 DNA sequence: TGTGCCAGCAGTTCCCAGGCAGGGGTGATCGGGGAGCTGTTTTTT.

The V and J genes are TRBV10-3 and TRBJ1-1; tentatively, D is TRBD1 (6 bases). V lost 4 bases and J 0 bases, leaving 6 bases between the germline ends. Germline values: CDR1 ENHRY, CDR2 SYGVKD. The CDR3 runs to 13 residues. The CDR3 protein is CAISGQVNTEAFF. CDR3 bases: TGTGCCATCAGTGGACAGGTGAACACTGAAGCTTTCTTT.

The chain links TRBV28 to TRBJ2-3, with 13 bases identical to TRBD2. CDR1 MDHEN and CDR2 SYDVKM come from the germline V gene. With V trimmed by 5 bases and J by 3 bases, 8 bases remained unmatched. The CDR3 sequence is 17 residues long. DNA for the CDR3: TGTGCCAGCAGTCCCCAGACTAGCGGGGGGTCTACAGATACGCAGTATTTT. As protein: CASSPQTSGGSTDTQYF.

The rearrangement joins TRBV27 to TRBJ2-3; D unclear. CDR1 is MNHEY and CDR2 is SMNVEV in the germline V gene (reference sequence). The germline V and J ends were trimmed by 6 bases and 0 bases, with 7 bases remaining between them. This CDR3 spans 13 amino acids. CDR3: CASRKQSTDTQYF. The CDR3 nucleotides read TGTGCCAGCAGAAAACAGAGCACAGATACGCAGTATTTT.

CDR3 nucleotides: TGTGCCACCAGCAGAGCTTCTGCGGGGAGCCAAGAGACCCAGTACTTC. Translation gives CATSRASAGSQETQYF. This chain links TRBV15 with TRBJ2-5; D possibly corresponds to TRBD2 (6 bases). Germline V gene lookup returns CDR1 LNHNV and CDR2 YYDKDF (reference sequence). Trimming took 1 base from V and 1 from J, leaving 13 bases between them. The CDR3 loop spans 16 amino acids.

V usage is TRBV7-3 and J usage is TRBJ1-1, with TRBD1 as a possible D gene (6 bases). Looked up from germline, CDR1 is SGHTA and CDR2 is FQGTGA. The CDR3 runs 16 residues. The V and J ends lost 0 bases and 1 base respectively, with 12 bases between them. CDR3 sequence reads: CASSLTVQGWNTEAFF. CDR3 DNA sequence: TGTGCCAGCAGCTTAACAGTCCAGGGGTGGAACACTGAAGCTTTCTTT.

V and J are TRBV2 and TRBJ1-3; D is unclear. Trimming removed 7 bases from V and 1 base from J, with 11 bases in between. The length of the CDR3 is 14 residues. Germline assignment: CDR1 SNHLY and CDR2 FYNNEI. Written as DNA, the CDR3 is TGTGCCAGCACCAACTCATTGTCTGGAAACACCATATATTTT. It is translated as CASTNSLSGNTIYF.

The chain combines TRBV19 with TRBJ1-1, with TRBD1 matching 11 bases. Germline trimming cut 5 bases from V and 5 bases from J; bases unmatched to any gene: 10. The V gene's germline CDR1 is LNHDA and CDR2 SQIVND (reference sequence). This CDR3 region has 16 residues. The CDR3 reads CASSRALGTGGTEAFF. The CDR3 coding sequence is TGTGCCAGTAGTCGTGCTCTCGGGACAGGGGGGACTGAAGCTTTCTTT.

The genes are TRBV7-8 and TRBJ2-5; D uncertain. This CDR3 spans 16 amino acids. Trimming shortened V by 3 bases and J by 1 base, and 15 bases separated the two germline ends. Germline CDR1 reads SGHVS; CDR2 reads FQNEAQ. CDR3 DNA: TGTGCCAGCAGCTTCCTCCAGCCGGCAGGCCAAGAGACCCAGTACTTC. It codes for CASSFLQPAGQETQYF.

V usage is TRBV5-1 and J usage is TRBJ2-2; 10 bases are shared with TRBD2. Losses at the gene ends were 3 bases for V and 3 bases for J; bases not matched to a gene: 2. The CDR3 loop spans 15 amino acids. Germline values: CDR1 SGHRS, CDR2 YFSETQ. CDR3 loop: CASSYLAGDTGELFF. CDR3 in DNA: TGCGCCAGCAGCTATCTAGCGGGAGACACCGGGGAGCTGTTTTTT.

About this clone: Other nucleotide sequences in the sample specify the same CDR3. The V call is TRBV6-1, the J call TRBJ1-6, with a tentative D call TRBD1 (6 bases). V lost 9 bases, J lost 3 bases, and 9 bases lay in between. The CDR3 has 13 amino acids. CDR1 is MNHNS and CDR2 is SASEGT in the germline V gene. The CDR3, as DNA: TGTGCCAGTCGGACAGACTATAATTCACCCCTCCACTTT. Translating gives CASRTDYNSPLHF.

This clone appeared a single time. V gene TRBV2 combines with J gene TRBJ2-1; no clear D gene. Germline V gives CDR1 SNHLY, CDR2 FYNNEI. The CDR3 has 14 residues. The V end was cut by 4 bases, the J end by 7 bases, with 14 bases between. CDR3 nucleotide sequence: TGTGCCAGCAGTGCTCTAGTTTCGCATAATGAGCAGTTCTTC. Amino acids: CASSALVSHNEQFF.

As regards this clone: Other DNA sequences of this sample code for an identical CDR3. The V gene is TRBV18, the J gene TRBJ2-1, with 10 nucleotides matching TRBD1. Germline values: CDR1 KGHSH, CDR2 LQKENI. After removal of 3 bases from V and 16 bases from J, the junction contained 6 bases not matched to a gene. The CDR3 consists of 12 residues. CDR3 nucleotides: TGTGCCAGCTCACCCACCGGGACAGGGGATTTCTTC. It yields the protein CASSPTGTGDFF.

The J gene is TRBJ2-3, the V gene TRBV6-1, with TRBD1 as a possible D gene (5 bases). Looked up from germline, CDR1 is MNHNS and CDR2 is SASEGT. Trimming removed 3 bases at V and 0 bases at J, with 19 bases between. This CDR3 region has 18 residues. The DNA of the CDR3 is TGTGCCAGCAGTGACACCCGCCAGGGTTGGTATAGCACAGATACGCAGTATTTT. Residues: CASSDTRQGWYSTDTQYF.

The rearrangement uses TRBV6-1 and TRBJ2-3, with D tentatively TRBD2 (5 bases). The CDR3 consists of 15 residues. Between the trimmed V and J ends, which lost 3 bases and 1 base, there was a span of 11 bases. CDR1 MNHNS and CDR2 SASEGT come from the germline V gene. CDR3 nucleotide sequence: TGTGCCAGCAGTGAGGTCGGGGTTGGCACAGATACGCAGTATTTT. Translated, it gives CASSEVGVGTDTQYF.

The chain uses TRBV4-1 and TRBJ1-2; the match to TRBD1 covers 9 bases. After removal of 6 bases from V and 8 bases from J, the junction contained 7 bases not matched to a gene. This CDR3 has 13 residues. Per the germline V gene, CDR1 is MGHRA and CDR2 is YSYEKL. DNA for the CDR3: TGCGCCAGCAGTCGGACAGGGGTGGGCGGCTACACCTTC. Translated: CASSRTGVGGYTF.

The chain couples TRBV6-1 to TRBJ1-2; 9 positions agree with TRBD1. The germline CDR1 and CDR2 sequences are MNHNS and SASEGT. The CDR3 length is 15 residues. J lost 7 bases, V lost 4 bases, and 10 bases had no gene match. CDR3 DNA sequence: TGTGCCAGCAGTGTCGTGACAGGGGGGTACGGTGGCTACACCTTC. Amino acids: CASSVVTGGYGGYTF.

J is TRBJ1-1 and V is TRBV2, with a weak D call TRBD1 (5 bases). Germline V gene sequence: CDR1 SNHLY, CDR2 FYNNEI. Trimming removed 2 bases from V and 4 bases from J, with 14 bases in between. This CDR3 spans 15 amino acids. CDR3 region: CASSENPGLGTEAFF. The CDR3 DNA sequence: TGTGCCAGCAGTGAAAACCCAGGGCTGGGCACTGAAGCTTTCTTT.